The clone carrying this TCR beta chain was detected ten times or more. Its matching antigen is unknown. The sample belongs to a study of T cells in Graves' hyperthyroidism and ophthalmopathy. General study results and limits: Blood shared most expanded thyroid clonotypes above 0.001. Stable hyperthyroidism was separated from ophthalmopathy by a model based on 13 V-J features.

Germline V gives CDR1 SGHRS, CDR2 YFSETQ. V lost 4 bases, J lost 5 bases, and 16 bases lay in between. This CDR3 comprises 15 residues. In making diagnoses, clinical symptoms, serum thyroxine and TRAb, thyroid ultrasound and orbital computed tomography were all used. Amplified TCR beta CDR3 regions derived from RNA transcripts. The primer set for the first-round RT-PCR of the TCR CDR3 was HTBI. TCRdb processed the multiplex PCR reads anew with MiXCR; each CDR3 protein has one entry. The data show 450,000 to 700,000 distinct CDR3 sequences, more than 45% seen once. The sequenced sample was peripheral blood or thyroid tissue (not recorded which). The clonotype originates from a young woman with Graves' hyperthyroidism. The genes are TRBV5-1 and TRBJ1-3, with a tentative D call TRBD1 (6 bases). CDR3 nucleotide sequence: TGCGCCAGCAGCACCACCTCGACAGGCCGAAACACCATATATTTT. This codes for CASSTTSTGRNTIYF.